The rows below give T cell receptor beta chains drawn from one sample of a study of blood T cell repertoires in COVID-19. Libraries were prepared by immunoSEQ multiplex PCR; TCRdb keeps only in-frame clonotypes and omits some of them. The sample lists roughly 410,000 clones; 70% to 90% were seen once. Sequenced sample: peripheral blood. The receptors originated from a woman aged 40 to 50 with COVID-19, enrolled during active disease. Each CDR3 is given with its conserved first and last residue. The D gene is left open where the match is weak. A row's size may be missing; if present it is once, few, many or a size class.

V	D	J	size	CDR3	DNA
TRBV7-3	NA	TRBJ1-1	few	CASSFPPGEAFF	TGTGCCAGCAGCTTCCCACCCGGTGAAGCTTTCTTT
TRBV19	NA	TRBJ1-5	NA	CASSRGGSNQPQHF	TGTGCTAGCTCGCGGGGGGGTAGCAATCAGCCCCAGCATTTT
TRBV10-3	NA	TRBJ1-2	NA	CAISEGGFNYGYTF	TGTGCCATCAGTGAAGGAGGGTTTAACTATGGCTACACCTTC
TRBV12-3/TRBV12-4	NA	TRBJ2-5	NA	CASSLKEETQYF	TGTGCCAGCAGTTTAAAGGAGGAGACCCAGTACTTC
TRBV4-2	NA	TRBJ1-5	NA	CASSQDPVNQPQHF	TGTGCCAGCAGCCAAGATCCGGTCAATCAGCCCCAGCATTTT
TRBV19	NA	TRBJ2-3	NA	CASQSIGGEADTQYF	TGTGCCAGCCAGTCCATCGGGGGAGAAGCAGATACGCAGTATTTT
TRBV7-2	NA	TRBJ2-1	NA	CASRTGIYNEQFF	TGTGCCAGCAGAACAGGGATATACAATGAGCAGTTCTTC
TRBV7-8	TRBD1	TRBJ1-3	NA	CASSPGQGTLTHSGNTIYF	TGTGCCAGCAGCCCCGGACAGGGAACTCTAACCCACTCTGGAAACACCATATATTTT
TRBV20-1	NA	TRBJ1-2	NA	CSARPGGYTF	TGCAGTGCTAGACCGGGTGGCTACACCTTC
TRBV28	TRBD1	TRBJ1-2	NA	CASSSPPGGGYTF	TGTGCCAGCAGTTCTCCCCCAGGGGGCGGCTACACCTTC
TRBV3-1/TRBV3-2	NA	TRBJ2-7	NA	CASSPTRNAYEQYF	TGTGCCAGCAGCCCAACACGAAATGCCTACGAGCAGTACTTC
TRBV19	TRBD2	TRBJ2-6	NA	CASSAGLAGWGANVLTF	TGTGCCAGTAGTGCAGGACTAGCGGGTTGGGGGGCCAACGTCCTGACTTTC
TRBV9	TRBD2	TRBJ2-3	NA	CASSVEILTSRDTQYF	TGTGCCAGCAGCGTGGAAATTCTGACTAGCAGAGATACGCAGTATTTT
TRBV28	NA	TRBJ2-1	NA	CGWSSYNEQFF	TGTGGGTGGAGCTCCTACAATGAGCAGTTCTTC
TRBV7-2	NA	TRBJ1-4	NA	CASSRSAEKLFF	TGTGCCAGCAGCCGATCAGCGGAAAAACTGTTTTTT
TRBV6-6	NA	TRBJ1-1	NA	CASTRFGTEAFF	TGTGCCAGCACGAGGTTTGGGACTGAAGCTTTCTTT
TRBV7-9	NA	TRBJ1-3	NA	CASSRPRGSGNTIYF	TGTGCCAGCAGCCGTCCTAGGGGCTCTGGAAACACCATATATTTT
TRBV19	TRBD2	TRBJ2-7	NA	CASSIRTSGRAREQYF	TGTGCCAGTAGTATCAGGACTAGCGGGAGGGCCAGGGAGCAGTACTTC
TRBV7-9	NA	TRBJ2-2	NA	CASSLGENAGELFF	TGTGCCAGCAGCTTAGGAGAGAACGCCGGGGAGCTGTTTTTT
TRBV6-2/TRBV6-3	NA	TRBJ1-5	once	CASSYRRNQPQHF	TGTGCCAGCAGTTATCGTCGCAATCAGCCCCAGCATTTT
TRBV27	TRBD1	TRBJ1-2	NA	CASSSPGGGYGYTF	TGTGCCAGCAGTTCGCCAGGGGGCGGCTATGGCTACACCTTC
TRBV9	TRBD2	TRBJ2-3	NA	CASSEKTSGGTDTQYF	TGTGCCAGCAGCGAGAAGACCAGCGGGGGCACAGATACGCAGTATTTT
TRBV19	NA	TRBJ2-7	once	CASSVTGTLGFEQYF	TGTGCCAGTAGTGTAACCGGGACACTCGGATTCGAGCAGTACTTC
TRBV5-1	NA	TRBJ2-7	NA	CASSLAGTYEQYF	TGCGCCAGCAGCTTGGCAGGGACCTACGAGCAGTACTTC
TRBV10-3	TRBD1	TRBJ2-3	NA	CAISESGRGSDTQYF	TGTGCCATCAGTGAGTCGGGCAGGGGGTCTGATACGCAGTATTTT
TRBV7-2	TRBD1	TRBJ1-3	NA	CASSLARTGALNTIYF	TGTGCCAGCAGCTTAGCCCGGACAGGGGCTTTAAACACCATATATTTT
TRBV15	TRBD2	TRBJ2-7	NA	CATSISPGLAGGGYEQYF	TGTGCCACCAGCATTTCACCGGGACTAGCGGGGGGGGGCTACGAGCAGTACTTC
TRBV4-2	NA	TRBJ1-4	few	CASSQGQPTNEKLFF	TGTGCCAGCAGCCAAGGACAGCCAACTAATGAAAAACTGTTTTTT
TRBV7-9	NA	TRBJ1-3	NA	CASSSVEEESGNTIYF	TGTGCCAGCAGCTCCGTGGAGGAAGAATCTGGAAACACCATATATTTT
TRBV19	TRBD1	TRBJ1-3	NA	CATAGGRGNTIYF	TGTGCCACCGCAGGGGGCCGAGGAAACACCATATATTTT
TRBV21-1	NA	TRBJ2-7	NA	CASSKLCAGSSKISYEQYF	TGTGCCAGCAGCAAATTGTGTGCCGGGTCCTCCAAAATCTCCTACGAGCAGTACTTC
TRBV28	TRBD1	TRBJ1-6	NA	CASSLTGTGVHSPLHF	TGTGCCAGCAGTTTGACCGGGACAGGCGTTCATTCACCCCTCCACTTT
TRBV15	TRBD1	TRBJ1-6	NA	CATRPGQNSPLHF	TGTGCCACCCGACCGGGACAGAATTCACCCCTCCACTTT
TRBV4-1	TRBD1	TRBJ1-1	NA	CASTLPGQGATEAFF	TGCGCCAGCACACTCCCGGGACAGGGAGCCACTGAAGCTTTCTTT
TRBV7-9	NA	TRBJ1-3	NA	CASTTRLNSGNTIYF	TGTGCCAGCACCACTCGACTGAACTCTGGAAACACCATATATTTT
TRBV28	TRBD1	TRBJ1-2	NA	CASSSYFTPRDSRYYGYTF	TGTGCCAGCAGTTCCTACTTTACCCCTAGGGACAGCCGATACTATGGCTACACCTTC
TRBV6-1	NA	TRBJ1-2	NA	CASSDAYGYTF	TGTGCCAGCAGTGACGCCTACGGCTACACCTTC
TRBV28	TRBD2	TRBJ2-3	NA	CASSYAGETTDTQYF	TGTGCCAGCAGTTATGCGGGGGAAACAACAGATACGCAGTATTTT
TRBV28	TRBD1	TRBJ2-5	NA	CASSLWDSQETQYF	TGTGCCAGCAGTCTCTGGGACAGTCAAGAGACCCAGTACTTC
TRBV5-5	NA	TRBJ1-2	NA	CASTWQGTNYGYTF	TGTGCCAGCACCTGGCAGGGAACTAACTATGGCTACACCTTC
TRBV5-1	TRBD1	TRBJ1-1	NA	CASSLAGQGRGEAFF	TGCGCCAGCAGCTTGGCCGGACAGGGTCGTGGTGAAGCTTTCTTT
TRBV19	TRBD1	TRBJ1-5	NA	CASSIDRVQPQHF	TGTGCCAGTAGCATAGACAGGGTTCAGCCCCAGCATTTT
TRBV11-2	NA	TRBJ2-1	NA	CASSLAASSEQFF	TGTGCCAGCAGCTTAGCCGCGAGTAGTGAGCAGTTCTTC
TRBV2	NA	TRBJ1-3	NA	CASFSGGGPRSGNTIYF	TGTGCCAGCTTCTCAGGCGGGGGACCAAGATCTGGAAACACCATATATTTT
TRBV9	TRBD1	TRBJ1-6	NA	CASRMTGPNSPLHF	TGTGCCAGCAGGATGACAGGGCCTAATTCACCCCTCCACTTT
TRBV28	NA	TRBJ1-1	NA	CASSRQVSNTEAFF	TGTGCCAGCAGTAGGCAGGTTTCGAACACTGAAGCTTTCTTT
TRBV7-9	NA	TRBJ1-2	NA	CASSYPVAPVSGGYTF	TGTGCCAGCAGCTACCCCGTAGCACCGGTGAGTGGTGGCTACACCTTC